This T cell receptor (beta chain) was recovered during a study of cytomegalovirus exposure and HLA in healthy donors. The study's findings and limits: Most sequenced TCRs were rare (though some public TCRs occurred in many donors). Researchers catalogued approximately 170 TCR beta chains as cytomegalovirus-associated. A few chains tied to CMV proved CMV antigen-specific in vitro. Published work reported that the classifier diagnosed cytomegalovirus status with high specificity and sensitivity.

Profiling relied on immunoSEQ multiplex PCR, and the TCRdb table lists in-frame clones only, not all of them. The sample has 150,000 to 200,000 clones; 84% are singletons. To note about this clone: Its specificity is unknown.

From germline, CDR1 is SQVTM and CDR2 ANQGSEA. V gave up 6 bases and J gave up 3 bases, with 16 bases separating them. The CDR3 is 14 residues long. The chain joins TRBV29-1 to TRBJ2-3; D gene unclear. The sequencing sample was made of PBMCs. This clonotype originated in a man aged 30 to 45 in good health and CMV-seropositive. CDR3 residues: CSVTRGIGTDTQYF. CDR3 coding DNA: TGCAGCGTCACTCGCGGAATTGGAACAGATACGCAGTATTTT.